The T cell receptor (beta chain) described here comes from a study of control samples from healthy donors and cancer patients (dated by TCRdb to 2020 to 2022). The CDR3 contains 15 residues, cysteine and phenylalanine counted. This entry keeps only the CDR3 DNA: 45 bases, framed from base 1. V drops 2 bases and J drops 2 bases, leaving 14 bases in between. CDR1 SGHKS and CDR2 YYEKEE are derived from the germline V gene (reference sequence). On this clone itself: Its target antigen remains unknown. Per-nucleotide qualities are absent, and no much larger clonotype sits a single base away.

Library prep was done by the immunoSEQ multiplex PCR assay. What TCRdb holds here is the immuneACCESS table cut down to in-frame rearrangements. Part of the clones is not present; checked against another copy, under half of the missing clones reflect an unresolved V gene, and the others are unexplained. The sample table lists approximately 70,000 clones, around 80% of them with a count of one. The ten largest clonotypes hold around a sixth of the sample. The TCR comes from a man aged 55 to 70 in good health. Specimen: blood. The sequence is built from TRBV5-5 and TRBJ2-7, with the D gene too uncertain to name. The DNA is TGTGCCAGCAGCTTTCTCGACGTTGGGGCCTACGAGCAGTACTTC. It encodes CASSFLDVGAYEQYF.